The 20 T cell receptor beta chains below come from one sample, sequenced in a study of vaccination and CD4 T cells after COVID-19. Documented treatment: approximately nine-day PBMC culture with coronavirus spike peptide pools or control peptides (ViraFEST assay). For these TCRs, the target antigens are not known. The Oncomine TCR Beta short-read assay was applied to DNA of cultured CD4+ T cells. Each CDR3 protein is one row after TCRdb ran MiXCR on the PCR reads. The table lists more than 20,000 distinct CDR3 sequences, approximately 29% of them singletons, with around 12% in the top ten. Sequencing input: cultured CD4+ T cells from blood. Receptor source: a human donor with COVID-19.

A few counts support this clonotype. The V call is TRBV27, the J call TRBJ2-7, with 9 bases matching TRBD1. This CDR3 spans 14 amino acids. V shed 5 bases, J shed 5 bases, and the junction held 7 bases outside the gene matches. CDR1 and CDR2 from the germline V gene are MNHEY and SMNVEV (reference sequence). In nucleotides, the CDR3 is TGTGCCAGCAGTCACAGGGGGCAGTGGGACGAGCAGTACTTC. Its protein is CASSHRGQWDEQYF.

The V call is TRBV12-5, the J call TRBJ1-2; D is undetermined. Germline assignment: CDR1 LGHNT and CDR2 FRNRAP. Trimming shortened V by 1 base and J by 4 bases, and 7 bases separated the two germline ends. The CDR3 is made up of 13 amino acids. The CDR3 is CASGLGAVYGYTF. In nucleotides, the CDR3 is TGTGCTAGTGGTTTGGGGGCAGTCTATGGCTACACCTTC.

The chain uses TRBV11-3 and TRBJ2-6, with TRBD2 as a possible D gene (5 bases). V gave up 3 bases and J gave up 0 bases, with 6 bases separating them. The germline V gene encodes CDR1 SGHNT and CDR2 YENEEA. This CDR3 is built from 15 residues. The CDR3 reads CASSFSASGANVLTF. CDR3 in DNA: TGTGCCAGCAGCTTTAGCGCCTCTGGGGCCAACGTCCTGACTTTC.

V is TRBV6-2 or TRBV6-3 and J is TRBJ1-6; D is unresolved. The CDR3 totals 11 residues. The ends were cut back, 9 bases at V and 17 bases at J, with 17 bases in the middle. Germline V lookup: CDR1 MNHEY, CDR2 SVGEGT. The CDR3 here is CASSEAIIFHF. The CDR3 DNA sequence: TGTGCCAGTTCGGAGGCAATTATATTCCACTTT.

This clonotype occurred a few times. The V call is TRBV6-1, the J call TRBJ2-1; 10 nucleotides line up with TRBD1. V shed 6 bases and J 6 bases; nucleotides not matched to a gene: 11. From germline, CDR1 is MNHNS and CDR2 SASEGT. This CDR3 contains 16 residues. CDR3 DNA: TGTGCCAGCAGCCGGAGATCGGGACAGGGGCCCAATGAGCAGTTCTTC. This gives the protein CASSRRSGQGPNEQFF.

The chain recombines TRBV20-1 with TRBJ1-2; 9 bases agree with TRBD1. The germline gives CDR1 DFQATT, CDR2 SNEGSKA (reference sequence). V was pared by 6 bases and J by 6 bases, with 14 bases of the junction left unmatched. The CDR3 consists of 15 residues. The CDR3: CSAKTGGRWKNGYTF. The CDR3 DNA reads TGCAGTGCCAAGACAGGGGGGCGGTGGAAAAATGGCTACACCTTC.

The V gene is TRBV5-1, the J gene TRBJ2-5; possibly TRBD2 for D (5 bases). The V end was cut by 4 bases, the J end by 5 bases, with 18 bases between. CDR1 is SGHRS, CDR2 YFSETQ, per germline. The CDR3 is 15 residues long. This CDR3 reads CASSHGNALGETQYF. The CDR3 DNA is TGCGCCAGCAGCCACGGGAACGCCTTGGGGGAGACCCAGTACTTC.

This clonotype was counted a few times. CDR3 residues: CASSLGRGRQDLNSANYGYTF. Here the CDR3 DNA reads TGTGCCAGCAGCTTAGGAAGGGGCAGACAAGACCTAAACTCAGCTAACTATGGCTACACCTTC. The gene calls are TRBV11-3 and TRBJ1-2; a weak D match, TRBD1 (5 bases). The CDR3 totals 21 residues. The ends were cut back, 1 base at V and 0 bases at J, with 27 bases in the middle. Germline CDR1 SGHNT, CDR2 YENEEA.

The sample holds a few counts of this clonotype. This CDR3 is CASNRDNEQFF. CDR3 coding DNA: TGTGCCAGCAACCGGGACAATGAGCAGTTCTTC. The rearrangement joins TRBV7-2 to TRBJ2-1; no definite D call. V lost 7 bases and J lost 5, with 6 bases in between. The CDR3 has 11 amino acids. Germline CDR1 SGHTA, CDR2 FQGNSA.

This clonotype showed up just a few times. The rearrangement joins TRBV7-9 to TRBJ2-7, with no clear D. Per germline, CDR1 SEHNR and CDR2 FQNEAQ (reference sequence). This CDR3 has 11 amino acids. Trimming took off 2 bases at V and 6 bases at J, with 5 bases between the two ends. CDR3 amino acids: CASSLRSEQYF. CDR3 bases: TGTGCCAGCAGCTTAAGGAGCGAGCAGTACTTC.

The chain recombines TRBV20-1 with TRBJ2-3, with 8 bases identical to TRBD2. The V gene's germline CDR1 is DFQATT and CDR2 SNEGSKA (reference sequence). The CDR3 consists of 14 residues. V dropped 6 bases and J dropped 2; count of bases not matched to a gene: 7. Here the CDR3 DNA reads TGCAGTGCCCGGGGGGGGGCAAACACAGATACGCAGTATTTT. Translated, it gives CSARGGANTDTQYF.

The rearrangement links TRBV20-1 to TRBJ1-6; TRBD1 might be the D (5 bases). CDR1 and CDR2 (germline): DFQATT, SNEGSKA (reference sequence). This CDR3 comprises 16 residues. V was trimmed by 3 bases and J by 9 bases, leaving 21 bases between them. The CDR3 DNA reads TGCAGTGCTAGGGGGGGAGGGTCAGGTTGGGGTTCACCCCTCCACTTT. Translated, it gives CSARGGGSGWGSPLHF.

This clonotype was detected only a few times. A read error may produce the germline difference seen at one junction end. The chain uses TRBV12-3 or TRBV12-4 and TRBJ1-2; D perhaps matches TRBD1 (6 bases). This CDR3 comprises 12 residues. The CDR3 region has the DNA TGTGCCAGCAGCTTAGGGACATATGGCTACACCTTC. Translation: CASSLGTYGYTF.

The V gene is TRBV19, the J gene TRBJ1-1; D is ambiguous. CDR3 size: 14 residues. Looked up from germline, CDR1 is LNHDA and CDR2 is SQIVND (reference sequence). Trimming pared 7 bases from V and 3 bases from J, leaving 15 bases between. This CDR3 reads CASNPGDFYTEAFF. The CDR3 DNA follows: TGTGCCAGTAATCCAGGCGACTTTTACACTGAAGCTTTCTTT.

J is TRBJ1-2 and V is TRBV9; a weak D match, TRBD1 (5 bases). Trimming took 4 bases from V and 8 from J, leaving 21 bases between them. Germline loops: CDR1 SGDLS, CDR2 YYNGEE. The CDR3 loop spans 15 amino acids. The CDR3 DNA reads TGTGCCAGCAGCCTAAACCCCGGGCAGGGTGGCGGCTACACCTTC. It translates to CASSLNPGQGGGYTF. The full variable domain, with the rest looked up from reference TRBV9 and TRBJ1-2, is DSGVTQTPKHLITATGQRVTLRCSPRSGDLSVYWYQQSLDQGLQFLIQYYNGEERAKGNILERFSAQQFPDLHSELNLSSLELGDSALYFCASSLNPGQGGGYTFGSGTRLTVV.

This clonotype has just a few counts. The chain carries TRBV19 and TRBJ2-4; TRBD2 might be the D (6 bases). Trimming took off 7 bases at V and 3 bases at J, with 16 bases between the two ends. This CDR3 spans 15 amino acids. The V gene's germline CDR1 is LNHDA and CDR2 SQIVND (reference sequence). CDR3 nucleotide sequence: TGTGCCAGTATTAGCGGAGGTCTGGGCAAAAACATTCAGTACTTC. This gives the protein CASISGGLGKNIQYF.

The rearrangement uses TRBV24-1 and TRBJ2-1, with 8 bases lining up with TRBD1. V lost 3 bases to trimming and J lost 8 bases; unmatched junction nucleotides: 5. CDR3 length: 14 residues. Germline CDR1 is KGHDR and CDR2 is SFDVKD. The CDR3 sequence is CATSDPTGVDEQFF. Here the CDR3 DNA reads TGTGCCACCAGTGATCCGACAGGGGTGGATGAGCAGTTCTTC.

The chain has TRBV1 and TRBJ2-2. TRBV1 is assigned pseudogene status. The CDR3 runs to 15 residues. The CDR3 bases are TGCACCAGCAGCCAGACGGATTCGAACACCGGGGAGCTGTTTTTT. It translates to CTSSQTDSNTGELFF.

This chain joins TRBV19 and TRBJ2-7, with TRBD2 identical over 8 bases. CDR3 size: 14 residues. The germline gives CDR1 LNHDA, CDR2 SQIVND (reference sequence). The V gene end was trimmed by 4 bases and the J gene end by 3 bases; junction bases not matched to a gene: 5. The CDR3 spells CASSNGGGHYEQYF. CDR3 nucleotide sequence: TGTGCCAGTAGTAACGGGGGGGGGCACTACGAGCAGTACTTC. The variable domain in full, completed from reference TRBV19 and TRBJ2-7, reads DGGITQSPKYLFRKEGQNVTLSCEQNLNHDAMYWYRQDPGQGLRLIYYSQIVNDFQKGDIAEGYSVSREKKESFPLTVTSAQKNPTAFYLCASSNGGGHYEQYFGPGTRLTVT.

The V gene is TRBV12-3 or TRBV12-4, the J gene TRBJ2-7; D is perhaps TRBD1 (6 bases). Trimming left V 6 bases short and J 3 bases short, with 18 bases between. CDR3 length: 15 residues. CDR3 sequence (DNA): TGTGCCAGCAGCCAAGACAGGAGTAGCATCTACGAGCAGTACTTC. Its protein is CASSQDRSSIYEQYF.